The 27 T cell receptor beta chains listed next were all sequenced from one sample in a study of blood T cell repertoires in COVID-19. Assay: immunoSEQ multiplex PCR; the TCRdb copy retains only in-frame clones and omits some. This sample has 250,000 to 300,000 clones, with under 90% found just once. The sample taken for sequencing was peripheral blood. The source of these receptors is a man aged 50-59 years with acute or convalescent COVID-19.

This chain connects TRBV5-8 to TRBJ1-6; tentatively, D is TRBD1 (5 bases). Germline values: CDR1 SGHTS, CDR2 YDEGEE. Trimming removed 4 bases at V and 5 bases at J, with 7 bases between. The CDR3 sequence is 13 residues long. The CDR3 region is CASSPGNNSPLHF. In nucleotides, the CDR3 is TGTGCCAGCAGCCCAGGGAATAATTCACCCCTCCACTTT.

V gene TRBV7-8 combines with J gene TRBJ1-4, with a weak D call TRBD1 (5 bases). CDR1 is SGHVS and CDR2 is FQNEAQ in the germline V gene. This CDR3 comprises 12 residues. V was cut by 5 bases and J by 7 bases, with 8 bases left in between. CDR3 protein: CASSPRVEKLFF. The CDR3 coding sequence is TGTGCCAGCAGCCCCAGGGTTGAAAAACTGTTTTTT.

This sequence joins TRBV19 and TRBJ1-2; weak D call: TRBD1 (6 bases). With 7 bases removed from V and 4 bases from J, the gap between germline ends came to 10 bases. The germline gives CDR1 LNHDA, CDR2 SQIVND (reference sequence). The CDR3 totals 12 residues. The CDR3 DNA sequence: TGTGCCAGTAATACAGGGCTCTATGGCTACACCTTC. It yields the protein CASNTGLYGYTF.

The gene calls are TRBV18 and TRBJ1-2, with D possibly being TRBD1 (6 bases). The CDR3 is made up of 15 amino acids. CDR1 KGHSH and CDR2 LQKENI come from the germline V gene. Trimming took 2 bases from V and 4 from J, leaving 14 bases between them. The CDR3 DNA reads TGTGCCAGCTCACCAACAGGGCCCAGGGCCTATGGCTACACCTTC. Its translation: CASSPTGPRAYGYTF.

The table lists this clone with many counts. The chain carries TRBV3-1 (or the pseudogene TRBV3-2) and TRBJ2-1; TRBD2 aligns across 8 bases. Germline V gene data show CDR1 as LGHDT and CDR2 as YNNKEL (reference sequence). V lost 2 bases to trimming and J lost 5 bases; unmatched junction nucleotides: 2. This CDR3 is 14 amino acids long. The CDR3 is CASSQTGGDNEQFF. CDR3 sequence (DNA): TGTGCCAGCAGCCAAACGGGGGGGGACAATGAGCAGTTCTTC.

The rearrangement joins TRBV12-3 or TRBV12-4 to TRBJ1-1, with unresolved D. This CDR3 has 12 amino acids. V shed 2 bases and J shed 11 bases, with 12 bases lying between them. In DNA, the CDR3 is TGTGCCAGCAGTTTAAGGCGGAGGCTGGCTTTCTTT. This codes for CASSLRRRLAFF.

The chain links TRBV9 to TRBJ1-1, with unresolved D. The CDR3 is 13 amino acids. Germline-derived CDR1 and CDR2 are SGDLS and YYNGEE. V dropped 0 bases and J dropped 3 bases, with 6 bases sitting between them. The CDR3 DNA reads as TGTGCCAGCAGCGTAGTTCCGGACACTGAAGCTTTCTTT. The encoded protein is CASSVVPDTEAFF.

This rearrangement joins TRBV7-2 to TRBJ1-5; 8 positions match TRBD1. Germline V CDR1 and CDR2: SGHTA, FQGNSA. CDR3 length: 16 residues. V lost 1 base to trimming and J lost 0 bases; unmatched junction nucleotides: 2. This chain's CDR3 is CASSLGRGHSNQPQHF. DNA for the CDR3: TGTGCCAGCAGCTTAGGCAGGGGGCATAGCAATCAGCCCCAGCATTTT.

The chain couples TRBV19 to TRBJ2-3, with D possibly TRBD1 on 5 matching bases. Germline lookup yields CDR1 LNHDA and CDR2 SQIVND (reference sequence). Trimming shortened V by 0 bases and J by 3 bases, and 16 bases separated the two germline ends. The CDR3 covers 17 residues. The DNA for the CDR3 is TGTGCCAGTAGTATAGAGGGTGCAGGGTGGATGACAGATACGCAGTATTTT. Translating it yields CASSIEGAGWMTDTQYF.

CDR3 amino acids: CASSGAGTGDYEQYF. DNA for the CDR3: TGTGCCAGCAGTGGCGCGGGGACAGGGGACTACGAGCAGTACTTC. The V and J genes are TRBV25-1 and TRBJ2-7, with 10 bases lining up with TRBD1. The CDR3 is 15 residues long. Germline V lookup: CDR1 MGHDK, CDR2 SYGVNS. V lost 4 bases and J lost 3; bases outside the gene matches: 6.

This clone was recorded at least ten times. CDR3 DNA sequence: TGCGCCAGCTACGAGACAGGGGGCCCGACTGAAGCTTTCTTT. Translation gives CASYETGGPTEAFF. The chain combines TRBV5-1 with TRBJ1-1; 10 bases are a match to TRBD1. V shed 7 bases and J 5 bases; nucleotides not matched to a gene: 8. CDR3 length equals 14 residues. CDR1 is SGHRS, CDR2 YFSETQ, per germline.

V gene TRBV6-5 combines with J gene TRBJ1-2; D is perhaps TRBD1 (6 bases). The CDR3 is made up of 15 amino acids. Trimming removed 4 bases from V and 0 bases from J, with 12 bases in between. In germline, CDR1 is MNHEY, CDR2 SVGAGI. This CDR3 is CASSSFRGTNYGYTF. Here the CDR3 DNA reads TGTGCCAGCAGTTCCTTCAGGGGCACTAACTATGGCTACACCTTC.

The chain has TRBV27 and TRBJ1-6; D not resolved. This CDR3 is 22 amino acids long. Between the trimmed V and J ends, which lost 4 bases and 9 bases, there was a span of 37 bases. CDR1 and CDR2 (germline): MNHEY, SMNVEV (reference sequence). CDR3 nucleotides: TGTGCCAGCAGTTCGCCGCTAACACGGGGTTTCGGCAACAAGGGTATAGGTTCACCCCTCCACTTT. It specifies CASSSPLTRGFGNKGIGSPLHF.

The chain combines TRBV5-6 with TRBJ1-3; 7 bases map to TRBD1. V shed 5 bases, J shed 0 bases, and the junction held 5 bases outside the gene matches. The CDR3 is made up of 15 amino acids. The germline CDR1 and CDR2 sequences are SGHDT and YYEEEE. Here the CDR3 reads CASRRDSHSGNTIYF. The CDR3 nucleotides are TGTGCCAGCAGGAGGGACAGCCACTCTGGAAACACCATATATTTT. The variable domain in full, with the rest retrieved from reference TRBV5-6 and TRBJ1-3, is DAGVTQSPTHLIKTRGQQVTLRCSPKSGHDTVSWYQQALGQGPQFIFQYYEEEERQRGNFPDRFSGHQFPNYSSELNVNALLLGDSALYLCASRRDSHSGNTIYFGEGSWLTVV.

In this sample, this clone turned up once. The chain has TRBV5-1 and TRBJ2-3; 15 bases are a match to TRBD2. This CDR3 has 17 residues. The V gene end was trimmed by 4 bases and the J gene end by 5 bases; junction bases not matched to a gene: 8. CDR1 and CDR2 (germline): SGHRS, YFSETQ. CDR3 in DNA: TGCGCCAGCAGCCCAGGACTAGCGGGGGGGCAGGGAGATACGCAGTATTTT. The encoded protein is CASSPGLAGGQGDTQYF.

V and J are TRBV2 and TRBJ1-1, with D hard to call. The length of the CDR3 is 16 residues. Trimming took 11 bases from V and 0 from J, leaving 22 bases between them. CDR1 is SNHLY and CDR2 is FYNNEI in the germline V gene. The CDR3 protein is CAAALKQRAMNTEAFF. CDR3 DNA: TGTGCCGCGGCCCTCAAACAGCGGGCCATGAACACTGAAGCTTTCTTT.

The chain employs TRBV18 and TRBJ1-3, with D perhaps TRBD1 (6 bases). Trimming cost V 3 bases and J 0 bases, with 12 bases left between them. CDR3 length: 16 residues. Germline V CDR1 and CDR2: KGHSH, LQKENI. CDR3 protein: CASSPSTGPSGNTIYF. As DNA, the CDR3 is TGTGCCAGCTCACCGTCGACAGGACCCTCTGGAAACACCATATATTTT.

This clone occurred a few times. The rearrangement joins TRBV30 to TRBJ2-2; D is undetermined. CDR1 is GTSNPN and CDR2 is SVGIG in the germline V gene (reference sequence). The CDR3 length is 14 residues. V was pared by 2 bases and J by 0 bases, with 7 bases between. The CDR3 DNA is TGTGCCTGGAGTTTTTCCACGAACACCGGGGAGCTGTTTTTT. Its protein is CAWSFSTNTGELFF.

The chain employs TRBV7-3 and TRBJ2-7; the D is unclear. Trimming took off 2 bases at V and 6 bases at J, with 14 bases between the two ends. In germline, CDR1 is SGHTA, CDR2 FQGTGA. The CDR3 covers 14 residues. For the CDR3, the DNA is TGTGCCAGCAGCTTACATGGTGGTTCCGGCGAGCAGTACTTC. It encodes CASSLHGGSGEQYF.

V is TRBV19 and J is TRBJ1-6; 9 positions agree with TRBD1. Germline loops: CDR1 LNHDA, CDR2 SQIVND (reference sequence). The CDR3 is 14 amino acids. The ends lost 4 bases at V and 7 bases at J; junction bases unmatched: 2. CDR3 DNA sequence: TGTGCCAGTAGTAGTGGGACAGGGAATTCACCCCTCCACTTT. Translating it yields CASSSGTGNSPLHF.

The J gene is TRBJ1-1, the V gene TRBV5-5; D ambiguous. From germline, CDR1 is SGHKS and CDR2 YYEKEE (reference sequence). Trimming cost V 5 bases and J 5 bases, with 16 bases left between them. The CDR3 runs to 14 residues. CDR3 nucleotides: TGTGCCAGCAGTCTCGGACGCGGGTATACTGAAGCTTTCTTT. Its translation: CASSLGRGYTEAFF.

About this clone itself: The same CDR3 is also encoded by other DNA sequences in this sample. The chain recombines TRBV10-2 with TRBJ2-3; D possibly corresponds to TRBD1 (5 bases). The CDR3 runs to 13 residues. Trimming pared 0 bases from V and 4 bases from J, leaving 5 bases between. Germline assignment: CDR1 WSHSY and CDR2 SAAADI. The CDR3 sequence: CASSESGPDTQYF. In nucleotides, the CDR3 is TGCGCCAGCAGTGAGTCGGGGCCAGATACGCAGTATTTT.

This sequence joins TRBV7-9 and TRBJ2-2, with D tentatively TRBD2 (5 bases). The CDR3 totals 14 residues. V was trimmed by 5 bases and J by 8 bases, leaving 15 bases between them. Per the germline V gene, CDR1 is SEHNR and CDR2 is FQNEAQ (reference sequence). The CDR3 reads CASSPRTWEGELFF. The CDR3 DNA follows: TGTGCCAGCAGCCCGAGGACTTGGGAGGGGGAGCTGTTTTTT.

The chain joins TRBV7-9 to TRBJ1-1, with D possibly being TRBD1 (5 bases). The CDR3 is made up of 16 amino acids. In germline, CDR1 is SEHNR, CDR2 FQNEAQ (reference sequence). The V end was cut by 1 base, the J end by 0 bases, with 12 bases between. This chain's CDR3 is CASSLGAGDLNTEAFF. CDR3 coding DNA: TGTGCCAGCAGCTTAGGGGCGGGGGATCTGAACACTGAAGCTTTCTTT.

The V call is TRBV10-3, the J call TRBJ1-2, with D maybe TRBD1 (5 bases). The CDR3 sequence is 14 residues long. The germline V gene encodes CDR1 ENHRY and CDR2 SYGVKD. The ends were cut back, 4 bases at V and 5 bases at J, with 14 bases in the middle. This chain's CDR3 is CAISGGTGEYGYTF. The DNA of the CDR3 is TGTGCCATCAGTGGAGGGACGGGGGAATATGGCTACACCTTC.

This clone is a singleton in its sample. This chain uses TRBV5-1 with TRBJ1-1; D is possibly TRBD1 (6 bases). This CDR3 is built from 14 residues. The V gene's germline CDR1 is SGHRS and CDR2 YFSETQ. The V gene lost 0 bases and the J gene lost 5 bases, with 11 bases spanning the gap. The DNA of the CDR3 is TGCGCCAGCAGCTTGGGGGGGCAGTATACTGAAGCTTTCTTT. Its translation is CASSLGGQYTEAFF.

J is TRBJ2-3 and V is TRBV19, with 7 bases identical to TRBD2. Looked up from germline, CDR1 is LNHDA and CDR2 is SQIVND (reference sequence). This CDR3 is built from 13 residues. The V gene end was trimmed by 6 bases and the J gene end by 5 bases; junction bases not matched to a gene: 5. DNA of the CDR3: TGTGCCAGTAGCGGGGGGTATGAAGATACGCAGTATTTT. Amino acid sequence: CASSGGYEDTQYF. The full variable domain, rest sourced from reference TRBV19 and TRBJ2-3, is DGGITQSPKYLFRKEGQNVTLSCEQNLNHDAMYWYRQDPGQGLRLIYYSQIVNDFQKGDIAEGYSVSREKKESFPLTVTSAQKNPTAFYLCASSGGYEDTQYFGPGTRLTVL.